One and the same sample provided the 30 T cell receptor beta chains below, sequenced in a study of PD-L1 blockade in urothelial cancer. The sample's time point: pretreatment peripheral blood. Some clones are missing from TCRdb's copy, which holds only in-frame ones; the method was immunoSEQ multiplex PCR. Of tens of thousands of clones in the sample, 80% to 90% were seen once. Sequenced here: PBMCs, sampled around atezolizumab (anti-PD-L1) treatment. These receptors were collected from a man aged 55-75 years with urothelial cancer.

CDR3 sequence (DNA): TGTGCCAGCAGTGAACTGTCCCGGGACAGGGTCTTCTACGAGCAGTACTTC. This sequence encodes CASSELSRDRVFYEQYF. The chain has TRBV6-1 and TRBJ2-7; TRBD1 agrees at 9 bases. This CDR3 comprises 17 residues. The trim removed 2 bases at V and 3 bases at J, leaving 11 bases unmatched. Germline CDR1 is MNHNS and CDR2 is SASEGT.

CDR3 region: CASHSGRVYEQYF. CDR3 nucleotides: TGTGCCAGTCACTCAGGGAGGGTCTACGAGCAGTACTTC. The gene calls are TRBV30 and TRBJ2-7, with 7 positions matching TRBD2. The CDR3 extends over 13 amino acids. From germline, CDR1 is GTSNPN and CDR2 SVGIG (reference sequence). V shed 8 bases and J 3 bases; nucleotides not matched to a gene: 10.

This chain connects TRBV19 to TRBJ2-3; 7 nucleotides match TRBD1. The J segment lost 2 bases and the V segment lost 7 bases, leaving 9 bases of the junction unmatched. Germline V gene sequence: CDR1 LNHDA, CDR2 SQIVND (reference sequence). CDR3 length equals 15 residues. CDR3 DNA sequence: TGTGCCAGTATCGGGACAGCCGGCACCACAGATACGCAGTATTTT. Amino acid sequence: CASIGTAGTTDTQYF.

This clone was detected a few times. The rearrangement links TRBV20-1 to TRBJ1-2; tentatively, D is TRBD1 (6 bases). The CDR3 contains 11 residues. Germline CDR1 is DFQATT and CDR2 is SNEGSKA (reference sequence). V was trimmed by 5 bases and J by 8 bases, leaving 12 bases between them. Here the CDR3 reads CSAGHREGYTF. The CDR3, as DNA: TGCAGTGCTGGCCACAGGGAAGGCTACACCTTC.

Of note for this clone: This sample includes further DNA sequences coding for the same CDR3. V usage is TRBV5-1 and J usage is TRBJ2-3; the match to TRBD1 covers 9 bases. After removal of 0 bases from V and 2 bases from J, the junction contained 10 bases not matched to a gene. The CDR3 is made up of 18 amino acids. CDR1 and CDR2 from the germline V gene are SGHRS and YFSETQ. The CDR3 region is CASSLAPGQGKYTDTQYF. The DNA of the CDR3 is TGCGCCAGCAGCTTGGCCCCGGGACAGGGAAAGTACACAGATACGCAGTATTTT. Full variable domain (outside the CDR3, taken from reference TRBV5-1 and TRBJ2-3): KAGVTQTPRYLIKTRGQQVTLSCSPISGHRSVSWYQQTPGQGLQFLFEYFSETQRNKGNFPGRFSGRQFSNSRSEMNVSTLELGDSALYLCASSLAPGQGKYTDTQYFGPGTRLTVL.

V gene TRBV27 combines with J gene TRBJ2-2; possibly TRBD1 for D (6 bases). Germline-derived CDR1 and CDR2 are MNHEY and SMNVEV (reference sequence). Deletions cut 1 base from V and 0 bases from J, with 15 bases between. The CDR3 has 18 amino acids. The CDR3 sequence is CASSLFRVDSSNTGELFF. The CDR3 DNA sequence: TGTGCCAGCAGTTTATTCCGGGTGGACAGTTCGAACACCGGGGAGCTGTTTTTT.

This clone has just a few counts. This chain connects TRBV27 to TRBJ2-2; D uncertain. From germline, CDR1 is MNHEY and CDR2 SMNVEV (reference sequence). The CDR3 covers 12 residues. V lost 3 bases and J 5 bases, leaving 4 bases between the germline ends. For the CDR3, the DNA is TGTGCCAGCAGTTTCACAACCGGGGAGCTGTTTTTT. It codes for CASSFTTGELFF.

The chain uses TRBV5-6 and TRBJ1-2; D remains unclear. Trimming left V 4 bases short and J 5 bases short, with 9 bases between. Germline loops: CDR1 SGHDT, CDR2 YYEEEE. This CDR3 has 12 amino acids. The CDR3 DNA sequence: TGTGCCAGCAGCGCAAACAGATATGGCTACACCTTC. This gives the protein CASSANRYGYTF. Combining the CDR3 with reference TRBV5-6 and TRBJ1-2 gives the whole variable domain DAGVTQSPTHLIKTRGQQVTLRCSPKSGHDTVSWYQQALGQGPQFIFQYYEEEERQRGNFPDRFSGHQFPNYSSELNVNALLLGDSALYLCASSANRYGYTFGSGTRLTVV.

The chain employs TRBV4-1 and TRBJ2-4, with TRBD2 matching over 9 bases. CDR1 is MGHRA, CDR2 YSYEKL, per germline. The CDR3 extends over 19 amino acids. Trimming cost V 0 bases and J 5 bases; bases outside gene matches: 14. The CDR3 sequence is CASSQDQLGIAGEENIQYF. CDR3 coding DNA: TGCGCCAGCAGCCAAGATCAGTTGGGAATAGCGGGGGAGGAAAACATTCAGTACTTC.

The chain is built from TRBV6-5 and TRBJ2-2; unclear D gene. V was pared by 4 bases and J by 7 bases, with 4 bases between. The CDR3 is 11 residues long. Per germline, CDR1 MNHEY and CDR2 SVGAGI. DNA of the CDR3: TGTGCCAGCAGTTCTCTCGGGGAGCTGTTTTTT. Protein product: CASSSLGELFF.

This sequence joins TRBV19 and TRBJ1-5; 10 bases match TRBD1. CDR3 length: 16 residues. After removal of 5 bases from V and 1 base from J, the junction contained 5 bases not matched to a gene. In germline, CDR1 is LNHDA, CDR2 SQIVND (reference sequence). CDR3 nucleotide sequence: TGTGCCAGTAGTGCCAGGGACAGGGGAAGCAATCAGCCCCAGCATTTT. Its translation: CASSARDRGSNQPQHF.

This clone was recorded only once. V gene TRBV4-2 combines with J gene TRBJ1-1; D ambiguous. Germline V gene data show CDR1 as LGHNA and CDR2 as YNFKEQ. V lost 4 bases to trimming and J lost 4 bases, with 16 bases between them. CDR3 size: 15 residues. CDR3 sequence (DNA): TGTGCCAGCAGCCTGGACCGGGAGCGCGGCACTGAAGCTTTCTTT. Protein sequence: CASSLDRERGTEAFF.

The chain links TRBV5-6 to TRBJ2-7, with 12 bases matching TRBD1. The V and J ends lost 4 bases and 6 bases, in that order; junction bases with no gene match: 2. This CDR3 spans 13 amino acids. Germline V gene data show CDR1 as SGHDT and CDR2 as YYEEEE. In nucleotides, the CDR3 is TGTGCCAGCAGCGAGGGACAGGGGGCCGAGCAGTACTTC. Translating gives CASSEGQGAEQYF.

V usage is TRBV2 and J usage is TRBJ2-3; D is unclear. This CDR3 is built from 14 residues. Per the germline V gene, CDR1 is SNHLY and CDR2 is FYNNEI. V lost 2 bases and J lost 0, with 6 bases in between. The CDR3 region has the DNA TGTGCCAGCAGTGAATTAACTAGCACAGATACGCAGTATTTT. It yields the protein CASSELTSTDTQYF.

The V and J genes are TRBV6-5 and TRBJ2-7, with 9 bases aligning to TRBD1. With 6 bases clipped from V and 0 bases from J, the junction kept 6 bases outside the gene matches. The CDR3 totals 15 residues. Germline lookup yields CDR1 MNHEY and CDR2 SVGAGI. CDR3 protein: CASRPGQGLSYEQYF. CDR3 nucleotides: TGTGCCAGCAGGCCGGGACAGGGACTCTCCTACGAGCAGTACTTC.

V is TRBV2 and J is TRBJ1-5; D not resolved. Between the trimmed V and J ends, which lost 1 base and 10 bases, there was a span of 11 bases. This CDR3 region has 13 residues. Per the germline V gene, CDR1 is SNHLY and CDR2 is FYNNEI. In nucleotides, the CDR3 is TGTGCCAGCAGTGAAGGTATCCGGGGACCCCAGCATTTT. Encoded protein: CASSEGIRGPQHF.

In this sample, this clone turned up a few times. This chain uses TRBV28 with TRBJ2-7; TRBD1 might be the D (6 bases). CDR1 and CDR2 from the germline V gene are MDHEN and SYDVKM. V lost 3 bases, J lost 5 bases, and 23 bases lay in between. The CDR3 spans 17 residues. CDR3 protein: CASSFIRTAPFGDEQYF. The CDR3 DNA reads as TGTGCCAGCAGTTTTATTCGGACAGCACCTTTTGGGGACGAGCAGTACTTC. Based on the CDR3 plus reference TRBV28 and TRBJ2-7, the full variable domain is DVKVTQSSRYLVKRTGEKVFLECVQDMDHENMFWYRQDPGLGLRLIYFSYDVKMKEKGDIPEGYSVSREKKERFSLILESASTNQTSMYLCASSFIRTAPFGDEQYFGPGTRLTVT.

This clone has only one observation. The gene calls are TRBV27 and TRBJ1-1; D perhaps matches TRBD1 (5 bases). CDR3 size: 13 residues. Trimming left V 6 bases short and J 3 bases short, with 11 bases between. Germline V gene data show CDR1 as MNHEY and CDR2 as SMNVEV (reference sequence). CDR3: CASSLDTYTEAFF. The CDR3 DNA reads as TGTGCCAGCAGCCTGGACACCTACACTGAAGCTTTCTTT.

This clone has a single count. This rearrangement joins TRBV28 to TRBJ2-7; D is perhaps TRBD2 (5 bases). The germline V gene has CDR1 MDHEN and CDR2 SYDVKM. This CDR3 is 14 amino acids long. Deletions cut 6 bases from V and 0 bases from J, with 12 bases between. This CDR3 is CASRAALSSYEQYF. The CDR3 nucleotides are TGTGCCAGCAGAGCGGCACTCAGCTCCTACGAGCAGTACTTC.

J is TRBJ1-5 and V is TRBV7-8; no definite D call. The CDR3 contains 14 residues. The V gene lost 5 bases and the J gene lost 3 bases, with 11 bases spanning the gap. CDR1 SGHVS and CDR2 FQNEAQ come from the germline V gene. The CDR3 spells CASSPRRVNQPQHF. The CDR3 bases are TGTGCCAGCAGCCCGCGGAGGGTCAATCAGCCCCAGCATTTT.

The chain is built from TRBV19 and TRBJ2-1; TRBD2 matches 11 bases. Trimming took 7 bases from V and 7 from J; bases not matched to a gene: 12. The germline CDR1 and CDR2 sequences are LNHDA and SQIVND (reference sequence). The CDR3 is 16 amino acids. CDR3 nucleotides: TGTGCCAGTACCAGGGGGGGACTAGCGGATTCAAATGAGCAGTTCTTC. Its translation is CASTRGGLADSNEQFF.

The chain is built from TRBV28 and TRBJ2-3; D unresolved. Germline V gives CDR1 MDHEN, CDR2 SYDVKM. V was cut by 1 base and J by 2 bases, with 10 bases left in between. This CDR3 is 15 amino acids long. DNA of the CDR3: TGTGCCAGCAGTTTATCCGAGACATACACAGATACGCAGTATTTT. It encodes CASSLSETYTDTQYF. The variable domain in full, completed from reference TRBV28 and TRBJ2-3, reads DVKVTQSSRYLVKRTGEKVFLECVQDMDHENMFWYRQDPGLGLRLIYFSYDVKMKEKGDIPEGYSVSREKKERFSLILESASTNQTSMYLCASSLSETYTDTQYFGPGTRLTVL.

This chain uses TRBV4-1 with TRBJ2-1; 12 bases map to TRBD2. V lost 3 bases, J lost 4 bases, and 4 bases stayed unmatched. CDR1 and CDR2 from the germline V gene are MGHRA and YSYEKL. CDR3 length equals 16 residues. The CDR3 nucleotides are TGCGCCAGCAGCCATATCCTAGCGGGGGGGTACAATGAGCAGTTCTTC. This encodes CASSHILAGGYNEQFF.

The chain recombines TRBV2 with TRBJ2-3; 10 bases map to TRBD2. Germline lookup yields CDR1 SNHLY and CDR2 FYNNEI. The V segment lost 5 bases and the J segment 2 bases; nucleotides outside the gene matches: 7. This CDR3 has 16 amino acids. DNA of the CDR3: TGTGCCAGCAGTACGGGACTAGCGAGACCCACAGATACGCAGTATTTT. As protein: CASSTGLARPTDTQYF.

This chain joins TRBV5-6 and TRBJ1-2; tentatively, D is TRBD1 (6 bases). The CDR3 has 12 residues. Germline V lookup: CDR1 SGHDT, CDR2 YYEEEE. V lost 5 bases to trimming and J lost 11 bases, with 16 bases between them. The CDR3 bases are TGTGCCAGCAGTCCACAAACAGGGTGGTACACCTTC. Translation gives CASSPQTGWYTF.

A single count supports this clone. This rearrangement joins TRBV30 to TRBJ2-7; the D gene is possibly TRBD1 (5 bases). Trimming removed 2 bases at V and 2 bases at J, with 16 bases between. The CDR3 loop spans 15 amino acids. The germline V gene has CDR1 GTSNPN and CDR2 SVGIG (reference sequence). In DNA, the CDR3 is TGTGCCTGGAGTACTGGACAAAGAACAGCCTACGAGCAGTACTTC. Translated, it gives CAWSTGQRTAYEQYF.

The CDR3 sequence is CASSRDGGTEPDGYTF. The CDR3 bases are TGTGCCAGCAGCCGAGACGGGGGGACGGAGCCCGATGGCTACACCTTC. The rearrangement links TRBV4-2 to TRBJ1-2; D perhaps matches TRBD1 (5 bases). V was trimmed by 4 bases and J by 6 bases, leaving 21 bases between them. Looked up from germline, CDR1 is LGHNA and CDR2 is YNFKEQ. The CDR3 has 16 amino acids.

The chain links TRBV23-1 to TRBJ2-2; TRBD2 matches at 9 bases. TRBV23-1 is given ORF status, its function remaining uncertain. The CDR3 has 18 residues. The ends lost 2 bases at V and 7 bases at J; junction bases unmatched: 14. The CDR3 spells CASSQPRSGLALGGELFF. The CDR3 nucleotides are TGCGCCAGCAGTCAACCCCGATCCGGACTAGCGCTAGGCGGGGAGCTGTTTTTT.

The chain joins TRBV7-2 to TRBJ1-1, with D hard to call. The CDR3 has 14 residues. Germline CDR1 reads SGHTA; CDR2 reads FQGNSA. Between the trimmed V and J ends, which lost 5 bases and 0 bases, there was a span of 10 bases. CDR3 loop: CASSIGPLNTEAFF. The CDR3 DNA is TGTGCCAGCAGCATCGGTCCCCTGAACACTGAAGCTTTCTTT.

The chain carries TRBV30 and TRBJ1-1, with a possible D match to TRBD1 (6 bases). This CDR3 contains 12 residues. Looked up from germline, CDR1 is GTSNPN and CDR2 is SVGIG (reference sequence). Trimming cost V 1 base and J 5 bases, with 8 bases left between them. The CDR3 nucleotides are TGTGCCTGGAGTGACAGGGAGACTGAAGCTTTCTTT. Protein product: CAWSDRETEAFF.